The 30 T cell receptor beta chains presented below share a single source sample, sequenced in a study of T cells in Graves' hyperthyroidism and ophthalmopathy. Template material for amplifying TCR beta CDR3 regions consisted of RNA transcripts. The HTBI primer set was used in a first-round RT-PCR of the TCR CDR3. One entry per CDR3 protein, called by TCRdb with MiXCR from the multiplex PCR reads. Of about 720,000 distinct CDR3 sequences in the sample, approximately 16% were seen once. Material for sequencing was blood. The receptors derive from a man in his late teens or twenties with Graves' hyperthyroidism.

This clonotype has a count of ten or more. The V and J genes are TRBV18 and TRBJ2-5; 7 nucleotides align to TRBD1. The CDR3 runs 15 residues. Germline V gene lookup returns CDR1 KGHSH and CDR2 LQKENI. The J segment lost 1 base and the V segment lost 3 bases, leaving 5 bases of the junction unmatched. In DNA form, the CDR3 reads TGTGCCAGCTCACCCGACAGGGCCGCCCAAGAGACCCAGTACTTC. As protein: CASSPDRAAQETQYF.

This clonotype occurred many times. The chain uses TRBV28 and TRBJ2-5; 11 bases fit TRBD2. Germline trimming cut 5 bases from V and 3 bases from J; bases unmatched to any gene: 5. Per the germline V gene, CDR1 is MDHEN and CDR2 is SYDVKM. This CDR3 has 15 amino acids. CDR3 loop: CASSVPGLAEETQYF. DNA for the CDR3: TGTGCCAGCAGTGTACCGGGACTAGCGGAAGAGACCCAGTACTTC.

This clonotype appeared a single time. V gene TRBV29-1 combines with J gene TRBJ2-5; no definite D call. The CDR3 runs 14 residues. CDR1 is SQVTM, CDR2 ANQGSEA, per germline. V lost 4 bases and J lost 4, with 16 bases in between. CDR3 residues: CSVASNERIETQYF. For the CDR3, the DNA is TGCAGCGTTGCATCTAATGAACGAATAGAGACCCAGTACTTC.

This clonotype has ten or more counts. The chain links TRBV2 to TRBJ2-7; D ambiguous. Germline V gives CDR1 SNHLY, CDR2 FYNNEI. The CDR3 covers 20 residues. The V and J ends lost 5 bases and 1 base respectively, with 30 bases between them. CDR3 sequence reads: CASSLPANRTASGRSYEQYF. In DNA form, the CDR3 reads TGTGCCAGCAGTCTTCCCGCGAACCGGACGGCTTCTGGCAGATCCTACGAGCAGTACTTC.

In its sample, this clonotype was seen many times. V usage is TRBV20-1 and J usage is TRBJ2-5, with D uncertain. Trimming removed 0 bases at V and 0 bases at J, with 2 bases between. CDR1 is DFQATT and CDR2 is SNEGSKA in the germline V gene (reference sequence). This CDR3 region has 12 residues. The chain's CDR3 is CSARDHQETQYF. The DNA for the CDR3 is TGCAGTGCTAGAGACCACCAAGAGACCCAGTACTTC.

This clonotype was observed a handful of times. The chain has TRBV30 and TRBJ2-5, with D maybe TRBD1 (6 bases). The germline V gene has CDR1 GTSNPN and CDR2 SVGIG (reference sequence). The CDR3 runs 14 residues. The V end was cut by 2 bases, the J end by 3 bases, with 13 bases between. CDR3 in DNA: TGTGCCTGGAGTCGCGGGCAGGGGAAAGAGACCCAGTACTTC. Its translation: CAWSRGQGKETQYF.

This clonotype was picked up many times. The rearrangement joins TRBV5-1 to TRBJ1-2, with a tentative D call TRBD1 (5 bases). Germline CDR1 SGHRS, CDR2 YFSETQ. There are 12 residues in the CDR3. V was pared by 1 base and J by 7 bases, with 8 bases between. The CDR3 here is CASSLTQGGYTF. The CDR3 DNA reads TGCGCCAGCAGCTTGACCCAGGGTGGCTACACCTTC.

Details on this clonotype: Relative to the germline gene, one junction end is altered; a read error may explain this. The rearrangement uses TRBV27 and TRBJ2-2; tentative D call: TRBD1 (5 bases). In germline, CDR1 is MNHEY, CDR2 SMNVEV (reference sequence). This CDR3 contains 13 residues. In DNA form, the CDR3 reads TGTGCCTGCAGTTTATGGGGCGCCGGGGAGCTGTTTTTT. It translates to CACSLWGAGELFF.

About this clonotype itself: A read error may explain this, as a much larger clone is one base away. The gene calls are TRBV20-1 and TRBJ2-3, with 10 bases fitting TRBD2. The germline V gene has CDR1 DFQATT and CDR2 SNEGSKA (reference sequence). The CDR3 is 15 residues long. The CDR3 spells CGAILAGDEADTQYF. The CDR3 region has the DNA TGCGGTGCTATCCTAGCGGGAGACGAGGCAGATACGCAGTATTTT.

About this clonotype: A much larger clone lies a single base off, so this may be a read error. V usage is TRBV7-2 and J usage is TRBJ2-7, with 7 bases identical to TRBD2. The V gene's germline CDR1 is SGHTA and CDR2 FQGNSA. V shed 3 bases and J 2 bases; nucleotides not matched to a gene: 7. CDR3 length: 15 amino acids. The CDR3 bases are TGTGCCAGCAGCTTCGCGGCGGGAGTCCCCTACGAGCAGTACTTC. Its protein is CASSFAAGVPYEQYF.

This clonotype was seen ten or more times. The rearrangement joins TRBV11-2 to TRBJ2-1, with 12 bases aligning to TRBD2. CDR3 size: 16 residues. The ends lost 4 bases at V and 9 bases at J; junction bases unmatched: 10. CDR1 SGHAT and CDR2 FQNNGV come from the germline V gene. CDR3 bases: TGTGCCAGCAGCTCCCGGGGGGCTAGCGGGAGGGCTGAGCAGTTCTTC. Translation gives CASSSRGASGRAEQFF.

This clonotype was seen repeatedly, ten times or more. The V and J genes are TRBV12-3 or TRBV12-4 and TRBJ2-5, with D tentatively TRBD1 or TRBD2 (6 bases each). V was clipped by 5 bases and J by 0 bases, with 13 bases between them. The CDR3 loop spans 15 amino acids. The CDR3 reads CASSLTGGYQETQYF. As DNA, the CDR3 is TGTGCCAGCAGTCTGACAGGAGGGTACCAAGAGACCCAGTACTTC.

About this clonotype itself: Its ends do not fully match the called genes, so a read error is possible. The chain carries TRBV7-9 and TRBJ2-1; D gene unclear. The CDR3 runs 13 residues. The V gene's germline CDR1 is SEHNR and CDR2 FQNEAQ (reference sequence). The CDR3 loop is CANSSRIYNEQFF. The CDR3 coding sequence is TGTGCCAACAGCTCCAGGATCTACAATGAGCAGTTCTTC.

This clonotype has only a few counts. The rearrangement links TRBV18 to TRBJ1-6, with D possibly matching TRBD1 (5 bases). The CDR3 is 16 amino acids. Per the germline V gene, CDR1 is KGHSH and CDR2 is LQKENI. The ends were cut back, 2 bases at V and 5 bases at J, with 13 bases in the middle. CDR3: CASSPTGTLHNSPLHF. Written as DNA, the CDR3 is TGTGCCAGCTCACCAACCGGGACGCTTCATAATTCACCCCTCCACTTT.

The table lists this clonotype with many counts. V usage is TRBV7-2 and J usage is TRBJ2-5; 9 nucleotides line up with TRBD2. The CDR3 loop spans 16 amino acids. Germline V lookup: CDR1 SGHTA, CDR2 FQGNSA. Germline trimming cut 1 base from V and 5 bases from J; bases unmatched to any gene: 8. The CDR3 coding sequence is TGTGCCAGCAGCTTAGGGGGGAGCGGGAGGCGGGAGACCCAGTACTTC. Amino acids: CASSLGGSGRRETQYF.

This clonotype came up once. The V call is TRBV10-3, the J call TRBJ1-6; D remains ambiguous. CDR3 length: 13 amino acids. Germline V gene lookup returns CDR1 ENHRY and CDR2 SYGVKD. V gave up 7 bases and J gave up 8 bases, with 12 bases separating them. The CDR3 region is CAITRNTDSPLHF. The DNA of the CDR3 is TGTGCCATCACCCGGAACACCGATTCACCCCTCCACTTT.

This clonotype was picked up many times. CDR3 nucleotide sequence: TGTGCCAGCAGCCAAGAAGGCGGCCAGACCCAGTACTTC. It specifies CASSQEGGQTQYF. V usage is TRBV14 and J usage is TRBJ2-5; the D is unclear. The CDR3 loop spans 13 amino acids. The germline V gene has CDR1 SGHDN and CDR2 FVKESK. V was cut by 0 bases and J by 6 bases, with 8 bases left in between.

This clonotype occurred many times. J is TRBJ1-1 and V is TRBV2; weak D call: TRBD1 (6 bases). The CDR3 is 14 residues long. CDR1 and CDR2 from the germline V gene are SNHLY and FYNNEI. The V and J ends lost 7 bases and 4 bases respectively, with 16 bases between them. The CDR3 region has the DNA TGTGCCAGCACTCCCGACAGGCTGGGCACTGAAGCTTTCTTT. Translated, it gives CASTPDRLGTEAFF. The full variable domain, rest sourced from reference TRBV2 and TRBJ1-1, is EPEVTQTPSHQVTQMGQEVILRCVPISNHLYFYWYRQILGQKVEFLVSFYNNEISEKSEIFDDQFSVERPDGSNFTLKIRSTKLEDSAMYFCASTPDRLGTEAFFGQGTRLTVV.

The chain uses TRBV7-3 and TRBJ2-7; perhaps TRBD1 as D (6 bases). Germline CDR1 is SGHTA and CDR2 is FQGTGA. The V gene lost 0 bases and the J gene lost 4 bases, with 16 bases spanning the gap. The CDR3 consists of 16 residues. The chain's CDR3 is CASSLTPTGLAYEQYF. In DNA, the CDR3 is TGTGCCAGCAGCTTAACGCCGACAGGCTTGGCGTACGAGCAGTACTTC.

This chain connects TRBV7-3 to TRBJ1-5, with D possibly TRBD1 on 5 matching bases. Trimming took 10 bases from V and 10 from J, leaving 20 bases between them. The CDR3 is 13 residues long. The germline V gene has CDR1 SGHTA and CDR2 FQGTGA. CDR3 DNA: TGTGCCATTCCTAAGGGGTTTTGGGAACCCCAGCATTTT. It specifies CAIPKGFWEPQHF.

Comment on this clonotype: A read error may produce the germline difference seen at one junction end. The rearrangement uses TRBV29-1 and TRBJ2-1; 8 bases are shared with TRBD1. In germline, CDR1 is SQVTM, CDR2 ANQGSEA. The CDR3 runs to 11 residues. The CDR3 region is CSVPEGQVRVF. The CDR3 DNA sequence: TGCAGCGTCCCCGAGGGACAGGTGCGCGTCTTC.

This clonotype appeared a few times. The J gene is TRBJ2-7, the V gene TRBV13; 7 nucleotides line up with TRBD1. Per the germline V gene, CDR1 is PRHDT and CDR2 is FYEKMQ (reference sequence). The V and J ends lost 5 bases and 5 bases, in that order; junction bases with no gene match: 9. The CDR3 covers 14 residues. DNA for the CDR3: TGTGCCAGCAGCCCCGGGACAGCACTTAACGAGCAGTACTTC. Translated, it gives CASSPGTALNEQYF.

The V gene is TRBV12-3 or TRBV12-4, the J gene TRBJ1-5, with a weak D call TRBD1 (5 bases). This CDR3 has 14 amino acids. Trimming shortened V by 7 bases and J by 4 bases, and 14 bases separated the two germline ends. This CDR3 is CASTGTGDNQPQHF. CDR3 DNA sequence: TGTGCCAGCACCGGGACGGGGGATAATCAGCCCCAGCATTTT.

The chain combines TRBV14 with TRBJ2-1, with 9 bases identical to TRBD2. This CDR3 is 16 amino acids long. Germline CDR1 reads SGHDN; CDR2 reads FVKESK. J lost 3 bases, V lost 4 bases, and 7 bases had no gene match. This chain's CDR3 is CASSPPRGRGYNEQFF. CDR3 in DNA: TGTGCCAGCAGCCCCCCCCGCGGGAGGGGCTACAATGAGCAGTTCTTC.

The table lists this clonotype with a few counts. This chain connects TRBV3-1 to TRBJ1-2, with a possible D match to TRBD1 (6 bases). The CDR3 has 15 amino acids. The V end lost 7 bases, the J end lost 4 bases, and 19 bases lay between the germline ends. Germline CDR1 LGHDT, CDR2 YNNKEL (reference sequence). The CDR3 reads CASTPGHLSGYGYTF. In nucleotides, the CDR3 is TGTGCCAGCACCCCGGGACACCTTAGTGGCTATGGCTACACCTTC.

The J gene is TRBJ2-5, the V gene TRBV5-5, with 10 bases aligning to TRBD1. From germline, CDR1 is SGHKS and CDR2 YYEKEE (reference sequence). The CDR3 contains 15 residues. Germline trimming cut 2 bases from V and 3 bases from J; bases unmatched to any gene: 4. The CDR3 DNA reads TGTGCCAGCAGCTTCTCCGGGACAGGGGAAGAGACCCAGTACTTC. Its protein is CASSFSGTGEETQYF.

With regard to this clonotype: A much larger clone differs from this one at a single base, so this may be a read error. This chain links TRBV2 with TRBJ1-1; 8 positions agree with TRBD1. Trimming took 8 bases from V and 5 from J; bases not matched to a gene: 10. The germline V gene has CDR1 SNHLY and CDR2 FYNNEI. This CDR3 is built from 14 residues. The chain's CDR3 is CASVATGVGTEAFF. CDR3 in DNA: TGTGCCAGCGTCGCGACAGGGGTAGGGACTGAAGCTTTCTTT. Full variable domain (remainder filled in from reference TRBV2 and TRBJ1-1): EPEVTQTPSHQVTQMGQEVILRCVPISNHLYFYWYRQILGQKVEFLVSFYNNEISEKSEIFDDQFSVERPDGSNFTLKIRSTKLEDSAMYFCASVATGVGTEAFFGQGTRLTVV.

J is TRBJ1-4 and V is TRBV6-1; D not resolved. Deletions cut 4 bases from V and 0 bases from J, with 15 bases between. The germline V gene encodes CDR1 MNHNS and CDR2 SASEGT. This CDR3 is 17 amino acids long. The CDR3 DNA reads as TGTGCCAGCAGTGTGTCGGCGTTGACGGCAACTAATGAAAAACTGTTTTTT. This encodes CASSVSALTATNEKLFF.

This sequence joins TRBV7-2 and TRBJ1-6, with a tentative D call TRBD1 (6 bases). Germline V gives CDR1 SGHTA, CDR2 FQGNSA. The CDR3 length is 17 residues. Trimming removed 1 base at V and 6 bases at J, with 16 bases between. The CDR3 region has the DNA TGTGCCAGCAGCTTAGGTCCCACAGGGTATAGTAATTCACCCCTCCACTTT. Its protein product is CASSLGPTGYSNSPLHF.

This clonotype was seen many times. The chain uses TRBV11-2 and TRBJ2-7; a possible D gene is TRBD2 (5 bases). The CDR3 is made up of 16 amino acids. V lost 4 bases and J 3 bases, leaving 19 bases between the germline ends. Germline V gene sequence: CDR1 SGHAT, CDR2 FQNNGV. The CDR3 DNA follows: TGTGCCAGCAGCTCGGGGAGAACTCGGTGGGTCTACGAGCAGTACTTC. This gives the protein CASSSGRTRWVYEQYF. Full variable domain (remainder filled in from reference TRBV11-2 and TRBJ2-7): EAGVAQSPRYKIIEKRQSVAFWCNPISGHATLYWYQQILGQGPKLLIQFQNNGVVDDSQLPKDRFSAERLKGVDSTLKIQPAKLEDSAVYLCASSSGRTRWVYEQYFGPGTRLTVT.